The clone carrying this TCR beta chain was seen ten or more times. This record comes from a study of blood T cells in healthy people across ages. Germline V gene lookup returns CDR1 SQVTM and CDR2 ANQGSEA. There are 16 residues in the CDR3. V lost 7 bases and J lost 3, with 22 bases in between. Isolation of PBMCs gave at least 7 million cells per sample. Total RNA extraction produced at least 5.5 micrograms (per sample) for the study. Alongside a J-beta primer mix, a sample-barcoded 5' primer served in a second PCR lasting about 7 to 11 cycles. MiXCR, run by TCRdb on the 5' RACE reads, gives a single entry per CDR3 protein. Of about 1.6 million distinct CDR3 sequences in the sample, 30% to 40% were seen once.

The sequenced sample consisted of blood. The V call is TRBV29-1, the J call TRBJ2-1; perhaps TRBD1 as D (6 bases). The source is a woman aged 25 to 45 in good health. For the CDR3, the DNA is TGCAGCGCCCAGAAAAACCGGGACATGGTCTACAATGAGCAGTTCTTC. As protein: CSAQKNRDMVYNEQFF.